These 14 T cell receptor beta chains share one sample of origin, sequenced in a study of blood T cell repertoires in COVID-19. TCRdb's copy holds only in-frame clones and misses some; the assay was immunoSEQ multiplex PCR. The sample lists roughly 220,000 clones, around 88% occurring once. The material sequenced was PBMCs or T cells enriched from blood (not recorded which). The receptors were sampled from a woman aged 45-65 years with acute COVID-19.

This clone has more than one count but fewer than ten. This chain links TRBV5-1 with TRBJ2-7; 11 bases map to TRBD1. V lost 6 bases to trimming and J lost 4 bases; unmatched junction nucleotides: 6. Germline V lookup: CDR1 SGHRS, CDR2 YFSETQ. The CDR3 is 14 amino acids. CDR3 sequence (DNA): TGCGCCAGCAACACCGGGACAGGGGGTTACGAGCAGTACTTC. This translates into CASNTGTGGYEQYF.

CDR3 bases: TGTGCCAGCAGTCCTATAGGGGGAGTCTACGAGCAGTACTTC. As protein: CASSPIGGVYEQYF. The V call is TRBV27, the J call TRBJ2-7; possible D gene TRBD1, 6 bases. Between the trimmed V and J ends, which lost 5 bases and 3 bases, there was a span of 14 bases. The CDR3 loop spans 14 amino acids. Germline values: CDR1 MNHEY, CDR2 SMNVEV (reference sequence).

This chain uses TRBV6-1 with TRBJ2-7, with D tentatively TRBD2 (5 bases). Germline V gene data show CDR1 as MNHNS and CDR2 as SASEGT. V was clipped by 2 bases and J by 7 bases, with 15 bases between them. There are 14 residues in the CDR3. The CDR3 DNA follows: TGTGCCAGCAGTGAACGAAGCAGAAGGACTGAGCAGTACTTC. Its protein product is CASSERSRRTEQYF.

The chain combines TRBV5-1 with TRBJ2-2; D gene ambiguous. Trimming took off 4 bases at V and 10 bases at J, with 20 bases between the two ends. This CDR3 is 15 amino acids long. The germline V gene encodes CDR1 SGHRS and CDR2 YFSETQ. CDR3 region: CASSQTLRGIAELFF. As DNA, the CDR3 is TGCGCCAGCAGCCAGACTCTCCGTGGTATTGCGGAGCTGTTTTTT.

The V and J genes are TRBV9 and TRBJ2-2; maybe TRBD1 (6 bases). The CDR3 covers 20 residues. The germline V gene encodes CDR1 SGDLS and CDR2 YYNGEE. V gave up 4 bases and J gave up 3 bases, with 28 bases separating them. The CDR3 region is CASSSHRVESPRWDTGELFF. Here the CDR3 DNA reads TGTGCCAGCAGCTCCCACAGGGTGGAGAGCCCCCGGTGGGACACCGGGGAGCTGTTTTTT.

The chain uses TRBV29-1 and TRBJ1-4, with 8 bases aligning to TRBD1. This CDR3 has 11 residues. The trim removed 6 bases at V and 8 bases at J, leaving 2 bases unmatched. The germline CDR1 and CDR2 sequences are SQVTM and ANQGSEA. CDR3 DNA: TGCAGCGTAGACAGGGGCGAAAAACTGTTTTTT. Translation gives CSVDRGEKLFF.

J is TRBJ2-2 and V is TRBV6-2 or TRBV6-3; TRBD2 agrees at 13 bases. Germline CDR1 MNHEY, CDR2 SVGEGT. V lost 5 bases and J lost 7; bases outside the gene matches: 7. The CDR3 is made up of 16 amino acids. CDR3 residues: CASSPLAGGPYGELFF. CDR3 bases: TGTGCCAGCAGTCCACTAGCGGGAGGGCCGTACGGGGAGCTGTTTTTT.

This clone occurred many times. The chain uses TRBV28 and TRBJ1-5, with 8 bases matching TRBD1. The germline V gene encodes CDR1 MDHEN and CDR2 SYDVKM. The trim removed 1 base at V and 1 base at J, leaving 9 bases unmatched. This CDR3 spans 18 amino acids. The CDR3 DNA follows: TGTGCCAGCAGTTTATTGGTTGCAGGGGGCTGGAGCAATCAGCCCCAGCATTTT. Amino acids: CASSLLVAGGWSNQPQHF.

The chain joins TRBV7-8 to TRBJ2-7; D is perhaps TRBD1 (5 bases). CDR3 size: 16 residues. CDR1 is SGHVS, CDR2 FQNEAQ, per germline. Trimming cost V 1 base and J 4 bases, with 17 bases left between them. Here the CDR3 DNA reads TGTGCCAGCAGCTTAGGGGGATACGACAGAAAATACGAGCAGTACTTC. This sequence encodes CASSLGGYDRKYEQYF.

V and J are TRBV30 and TRBJ2-2; D gene ambiguous. The CDR3 is made up of 13 amino acids. Looked up from germline, CDR1 is GTSNPN and CDR2 is SVGIG (reference sequence). Deletions cut 6 bases from V and 2 bases from J, with 10 bases between. CDR3 bases: TGTGCCTGCCCCAGAGGAAACACCGGGGAGCTGTTTTTT. Translating gives CACPRGNTGELFF.

The count of this clone is one. This rearrangement joins TRBV2 to TRBJ1-5, with D possibly TRBD1 on 6 matching bases. The CDR3 extends over 15 amino acids. Germline V gives CDR1 SNHLY, CDR2 FYNNEI. Trimming removed 8 bases at V and 3 bases at J, with 17 bases between. This chain's CDR3 is CASVEPRGPNQPQHF. CDR3 nucleotides: TGTGCCAGCGTGGAACCCAGGGGCCCCAATCAGCCCCAGCATTTT. The full variable domain, its missing parts supplied by reference TRBV2 and TRBJ1-5, is EPEVTQTPSHQVTQMGQEVILRCVPISNHLYFYWYRQILGQKVEFLVSFYNNEISEKSEIFDDQFSVERPDGSNFTLKIRSTKLEDSAMYFCASVEPRGPNQPQHFGDGTRLSIL.

In its sample, this clone was seen once. The gene calls are TRBV28 and TRBJ2-3; D possibly corresponds to TRBD1 (5 bases). The germline V and J ends were trimmed by 4 bases and 6 bases, with 5 bases remaining between them. The CDR3 covers 11 residues. Germline CDR1 is MDHEN and CDR2 is SYDVKM. The CDR3 spells CASSSGDTQYF. The CDR3 nucleotides read TGTGCCAGCAGTTCAGGGGATACGCAGTATTTT.

V is TRBV3-1 (or the pseudogene TRBV3-2) and J is TRBJ1-2; the match to TRBD1 covers 7 bases. In germline, CDR1 is LGHDT, CDR2 YNNKEL (reference sequence). J lost 8 bases, V lost 1 base, and 1 base had no gene match. The CDR3 sequence is 12 residues long. DNA for the CDR3: TGTGCCAGCAGCCAAGGGGGACAGGGCTACACCTTC. Protein product: CASSQGGQGYTF.

The rearrangement joins TRBV28 to TRBJ1-1; D is possibly TRBD1 (6 bases). Between the trimmed V and J ends, which lost 5 bases and 3 bases, there was a span of 16 bases. The CDR3 contains 15 residues. From germline, CDR1 is MDHEN and CDR2 SYDVKM. CDR3 amino acids: CASSPGGGAHTEAFF. CDR3 bases: TGTGCCAGCAGTCCAGGCGGGGGGGCGCACACTGAAGCTTTCTTT.